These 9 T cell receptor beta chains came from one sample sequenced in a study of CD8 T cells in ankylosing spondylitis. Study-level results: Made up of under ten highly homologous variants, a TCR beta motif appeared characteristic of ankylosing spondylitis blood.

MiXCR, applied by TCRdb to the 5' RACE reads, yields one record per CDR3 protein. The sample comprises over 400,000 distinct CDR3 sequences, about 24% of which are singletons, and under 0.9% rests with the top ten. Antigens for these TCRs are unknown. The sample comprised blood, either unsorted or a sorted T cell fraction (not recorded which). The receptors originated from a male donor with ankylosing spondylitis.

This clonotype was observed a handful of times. The CDR3 is CASSDPTMIGDQETQYF. The CDR3 DNA is TGCGCCAGCAGTGATCCCACGATGATAGGCGACCAAGAGACCCAGTACTTC. This chain links TRBV10-1 with TRBJ2-5; D not resolved. Germline assignment: CDR1 WNHNN and CDR2 SYGVQD (reference sequence). The germline V and J ends were trimmed by 3 bases and 0 bases, with 17 bases remaining between them. The CDR3 is 17 residues long.

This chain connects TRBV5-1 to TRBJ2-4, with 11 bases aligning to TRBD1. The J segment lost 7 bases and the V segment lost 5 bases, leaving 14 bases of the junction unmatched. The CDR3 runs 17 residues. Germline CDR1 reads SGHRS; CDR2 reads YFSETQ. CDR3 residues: CASSYGTGGSKGNIQYF. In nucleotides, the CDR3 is TGCGCCAGCAGTTACGGGACAGGGGGTTCCAAAGGGAACATTCAGTACTTC.

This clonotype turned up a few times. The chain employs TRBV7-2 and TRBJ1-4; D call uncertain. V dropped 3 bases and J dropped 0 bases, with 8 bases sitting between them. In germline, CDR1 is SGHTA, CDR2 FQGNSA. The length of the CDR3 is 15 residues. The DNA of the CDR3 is TGTGCCAGCAGCTTTCAGCCTGCAACTAATGAAAAACTGTTTTTT. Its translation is CASSFQPATNEKLFF.

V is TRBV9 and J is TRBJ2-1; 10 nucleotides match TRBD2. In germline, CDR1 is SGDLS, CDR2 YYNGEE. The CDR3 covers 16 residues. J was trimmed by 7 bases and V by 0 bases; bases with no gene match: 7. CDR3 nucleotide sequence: TGTGCCAGCAGCGTAGGGACTAGCGGTAGGTCAAATGAGCAGTTCTTC. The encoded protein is CASSVGTSGRSNEQFF.

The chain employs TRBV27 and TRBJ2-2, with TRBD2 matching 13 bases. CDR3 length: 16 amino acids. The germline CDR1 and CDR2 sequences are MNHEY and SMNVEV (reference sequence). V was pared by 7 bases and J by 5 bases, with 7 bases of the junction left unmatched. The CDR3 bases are TGTGCCAGCACCCTTGTGGGACTAGCGGGGACCGGGGAGCTGTTTTTT. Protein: CASTLVGLAGTGELFF.

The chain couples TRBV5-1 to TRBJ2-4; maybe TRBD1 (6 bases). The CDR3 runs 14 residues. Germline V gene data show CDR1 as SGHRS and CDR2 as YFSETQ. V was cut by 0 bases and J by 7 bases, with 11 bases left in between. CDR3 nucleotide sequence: TGCGCCAGCAGCTTGGAAGGGGGTGGGAACATTCAGTACTTC. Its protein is CASSLEGGGNIQYF.

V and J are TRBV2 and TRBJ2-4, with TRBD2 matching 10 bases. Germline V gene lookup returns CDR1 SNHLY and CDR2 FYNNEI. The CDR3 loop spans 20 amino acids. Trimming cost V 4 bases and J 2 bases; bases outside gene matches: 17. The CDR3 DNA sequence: TGTGCCAGCAGTGGTGAACAAGCGAACCTTAGCGGGGGGTCCAAAAACATTCAGTACTTC. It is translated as CASSGEQANLSGGSKNIQYF.

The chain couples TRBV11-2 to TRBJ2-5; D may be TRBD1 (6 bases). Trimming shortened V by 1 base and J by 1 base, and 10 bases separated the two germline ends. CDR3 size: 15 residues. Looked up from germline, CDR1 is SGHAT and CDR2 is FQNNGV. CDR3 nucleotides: TGTGCCAGCAGCTTAGGCGGACAGCCCCAAGAGACCCAGTACTTC. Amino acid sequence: CASSLGGQPQETQYF.

Here the CDR3 DNA reads TGCAGTGCTAGAGATCCAAACAGGATCACAGATACGCAGTATTTT. This sequence encodes CSARDPNRITDTQYF. This rearrangement joins TRBV20-1 to TRBJ2-3; tentative D call: TRBD1 (5 bases). Per the germline V gene, CDR1 is DFQATT and CDR2 is SNEGSKA (reference sequence). CDR3 length: 15 amino acids. V lost 0 bases to trimming and J lost 2 bases, with 12 bases between them.